This is a list of T cell receptor beta chains from one sample in a study of shared clonotypes between healthy human individuals. Libraries were prepared by immunoSEQ multiplex PCR; TCRdb keeps only in-frame clonotypes and omits some of them. The data contain about 2 million clones, over 85% of them singletons. The sample comprised naive CD4+ T cells sorted from blood. Source of these receptors: a man between 18 and 29 years old in good health. CDR3s include the opening cysteine and the closing phenylalanine or tryptophan. Where a row states a size, it is once, few, many or the class of an expanded clone; other rows omit it.

clone_size j_call v_call cdr3_aa
. TRBJ2-7 TRBV2 CASDGQGFYKNEQYF
. TRBJ1-3 TRBV18 CASSPVDDGNTIYF
. TRBJ2-7 TRBV11-2 CASRAGLAGAEQYF
. TRBJ1-5 TRBV10-3 CAISESPGTGISNQPQHF
. TRBJ1-4 TRBV29-1 CSVRTADEKLFF
. TRBJ2-7 TRBV10-3 CATQRSLAGDSYEQYF
. TRBJ1-2 TRBV7-2 CASSLDPGGYGYTF
. TRBJ1-1 TRBV6-5 CASLIGTGKFEAFF
. TRBJ2-1 TRBV2 CASSIGSSGSYNEQFF
. TRBJ1-4 TRBV28 CASRNRQKLFF
. TRBJ2-2 TRBV4-2 CASSQGLAFPSGELFF
. TRBJ2-7 TRBV5-1 CASSPGGGNYEQYF
. TRBJ1-6 TRBV18 CASSPRDRASGSPLHF
. TRBJ2-7 TRBV4-1 CASSLEVRGGEQYF
. TRBJ1-1 TRBV19 CASGRLNTEAFF
. TRBJ1-2 TRBV5-6 CASSPGSPNYGYTF
. TRBJ2-7 TRBV5-6 CASSLYRQGYSYEQYF
. TRBJ1-1 TRBV7-9 CASSLSGLTEAFF
. TRBJ1-4 TRBV7-9 CASRPEGVEKLFF
. TRBJ2-7 TRBV30 CAWSRDTFSGQYF
. TRBJ2-3 TRBV27 CASSLLLSTDTQYF
. TRBJ1-5 TRBV7-9 CASSLATASNQPQHF
. TRBJ2-7 TRBV5-1 CASSPQGTRDTYEQYF
. TRBJ2-1 TRBV7-9 CASSLDGGSYNEQFF
. TRBJ2-5 TRBV28 CASSLYPLLAGEETQYF
many TRBJ1-5 TRBV18 CASSPRVPDSNQPQHF
. TRBJ1-1 TRBV28 CASSLIRGGGAFF
. TRBJ1-1 TRBV6-1 CASKGQGGTEAFF
. TRBJ2-2 TRBV5-1 CASSLLPDRDGELFF
. TRBJ2-1 TRBV4-3 CASSFGEGWNNEQFF
. TRBJ2-1 TRBV7-9 CASSLGTGIGEQFF
. TRBJ2-1 TRBV15 CATSRDRLAGHEQFF
. TRBJ1-2 TRBV6-5 CASRYETGDGYTF
. TRBJ2-3 TRBV10-2 CASRLGTGTTDTQYF
. TRBJ2-5 TRBV5-4 CASSNGLQETQYF
. TRBJ1-6 TRBV4-3 CASSQDPETYSPLHF
. TRBJ2-2 TRBV19 CASSIGPNTGELFF
. TRBJ2-3 TRBV19 CASSIRDTQYF
. TRBJ2-4 TRBV18 CASSGATTGLEYF
. TRBJ2-3 TRBV9 CASSASHFSTDTQYF
. TRBJ2-7 TRBV5-6 CASSRTGTYEQYF